This T cell receptor (beta chain) was obtained from a study of blood T cell repertoires in COVID-19. Across the whole study: COVID-19 samples from acute and convalescent phases originated in the United States, Italy and Spain. T cells, B-cell-depleted T cells, or PBMCs provided the cDNA or gDNA that served as material.

In the authors' methods: Quantification of nucleated cells was approximated via reference gene primer amplification. Sequenced by immunoSEQ multiplex PCR; TCRdb stores in-frame clones only, minus some. V and J calls and clone size are given by that table; D and trimming were obtained from the DNA. The table lists roughly 69,000 clones, roughly 84% of them singletons. Germline loops: CDR1 PRHDT, CDR2 FYEKMQ (reference sequence). The CDR3 loop spans 14 amino acids. V shed 3 bases and J 5 bases; nucleotides not matched to a gene: 7. The V call is TRBV13, the J call TRBJ2-7, with TRBD1 identical over 7 bases. The clonotype originates from a woman aged 45-65 years with acute or convalescent COVID-19. The sample was peripheral blood. The CDR3 here is CASSFGQVANEQYF. CDR3 in DNA: TGTGCCAGCAGCTTTGGACAGGTCGCGAACGAGCAGTACTTC.